The 27 T cell receptor beta chains in this list originate from one sample, sequenced in a study of T cells in women clearing cervical HPV infection. The protocol was immunoSEQ multiplex PCR, while the TCRdb copy is restricted to in-frame clones and leaves out a portion. The sample table includes 25,000 to 35,000 clones. Source material: blood buffy coat. The receptors come from a woman between 18 and 70 years old with a cervical HPV16 infection that either progressed to CIN3+ or cleared (not recorded which).

To note about this clone: The CDR3 extends 3 residues past the end of the read, so its final part is completed from the germline J gene. The chain combines TRBV18 with TRBJ1-1; D is perhaps TRBD1 (6 bases). Trimming left V 2 bases short and J 0 bases short, with 13 bases between. The germline gives CDR1 KGHSH, CDR2 LQKENI. This CDR3 comprises 16 residues. The CDR3 DNA, read in part, is TGTGCCAGCTCACCAGTACAGGGTGGCATGAACACTGAA. Translated, it gives CASSPVQGGMNTE. The whole CDR3 sequence reads CASSPVQGGMNTEAFF.

Comments on this clone: With the read ending 3 residues before the CDR3 end, the germline J gene is used to fill in that end. The rearrangement uses TRBV30 and TRBJ2-5; unclear D gene. V was clipped by 0 bases and J by 7 bases, with 9 bases between them. CDR3 size: 12 residues. The germline gives CDR1 GTSNPN, CDR2 SVGIG (reference sequence). CDR3 DNA (partial): TGTGCCTGGAGTGTAAAGCCTTGGACC. Amino acid sequence: CAWSVKPWT. The CDR3 reads in full as CAWSVKPWTQYF.

On this clone: The read finishes 3 residues shy of the CDR3 end, and the germline J gene is used to complete it. V gene TRBV7-9 combines with J gene TRBJ1-1; tentative D call: TRBD1 (6 bases). Germline V lookup: CDR1 SEHNR, CDR2 FQNEAQ (reference sequence). The CDR3 runs 12 residues. The DNA read from the CDR3 is TGTGCCAGCAGCTTAAGGGGGAGTAGG. Translating it yields CASSLRGSR. The complete CDR3 protein is CASSLRGSRAFF.

Points on this clone: Sequencing ends 3 residues short of the CDR3 end; the germline J gene provides the rest. The rearrangement links TRBV18 to TRBJ1-2; 8 bases fit TRBD1. The CDR3 has 15 residues. Germline loops: CDR1 KGHSH, CDR2 LQKENI. This CDR3 is CASSPDRGRQNDYTF. The DNA read from the CDR3 is TGTGCCAGCTCACCCGACAGGGGTCGCCAAAATGAC.

Comment on this clone: The read ends 3 residues shy of where the CDR3 ends; the end is completed using the germline J gene. This chain joins TRBV5-1 and TRBJ2-5, with D maybe TRBD2 (6 bases). The CDR3 totals 14 residues. Trimming took 1 base from V and 4 from J, leaving 11 bases between them. The V gene's germline CDR1 is SGHRS and CDR2 YFSETQ. The sequenced CDR3 bases are TGCGCCAGCAGCTTGACGGGGACTGTAGAGACC. This codes for CASSLTGTVET. From start to end, the CDR3 is CASSLTGTVETQYF.

As for this clone: The DNA ends 3 residues before the CDR3 does, and the rest of the CDR3 is filled in from the germline J gene. The rearrangement uses TRBV7-3 and TRBJ2-1, with TRBD2 as a possible D gene (5 bases). The germline V gene encodes CDR1 SGHTA and CDR2 FQGTGA. The ends were cut back, 4 bases at V and 5 bases at J, with 15 bases in the middle. The length of the CDR3 is 15 residues. Incomplete CDR3 DNA: TGTGCCAGCAGCTCCTCTAGCTGGAAAGACAATGAG. As protein: CASSSSSWKDNE. Given in full, the CDR3 is CASSSSSWKDNEQFF.

For this clone: The missing CDR3 end, 3 residues past where the read stops, is filled in from the germline J gene. V gene TRBV7-7 combines with J gene TRBJ2-5; D remains unclear. The CDR3 has 14 residues. CDR1 is SSHAT and CDR2 is FNYEAQ in the germline V gene (reference sequence). Trimming cost V 2 bases and J 1 base, with 8 bases left between them. Partial CDR3 DNA: TGTGCCAGCAGCTTATCGCAGGCCCAAGAGACC. This translates into CASSLSQAQET. The entire CDR3 protein reads CASSLSQAQETQYF.

To note about this clone: The CDR3 end lies 3 residues beyond the end of the read and is filled in from the germline J gene. The rearrangement uses TRBV24-1 and TRBJ2-3, with TRBD2 matching over 7 bases. J lost 4 bases, V lost 8 bases, and 8 bases had no gene match. The CDR3 covers 14 residues. Germline assignment: CDR1 KGHDR and CDR2 SFDVKD. The CDR3 is CATMAGEVADTQYF. The sequenced part of the CDR3 DNA is TGTGCCACCATGGCGGGAGAGGTGGCAGATACG.

With regard to this clone: The CDR3 is cut off 3 residues early in the read; its end comes from the germline J gene. The chain links TRBV19 to TRBJ2-7; the match to TRBD2 covers 10 bases. Trimming removed 3 bases from V and 1 base from J; junction bases left unmatched: 3. CDR1 and CDR2 (germline): LNHDA, SQIVND (reference sequence). The CDR3 has 15 residues. The sequenced part of the CDR3 DNA is TGTGCCAGTAGTATGGGGACTAGCGTTTCCTACGAG. It encodes CASSMGTSVSYE. The CDR3 reads in full as CASSMGTSVSYEQYF. Looking up the rest from reference TRBV19 and TRBJ2-7 gives the full variable domain: DGGITQSPKYLFRKEGQNVTLSCEQNLNHDAMYWYRQDPGQGLRLIYYSQIVNDFQKGDIAEGYSVSREKKESFPLTVTSAQKNPTAFYLCASSMGTSVSYEQYFGPGTRLTVT.

Points on this clone: The read comes to an end 3 residues before the CDR3 does, leaving the germline J gene to fill in the end. The gene calls are TRBV19 and TRBJ1-2; 8 bases are a match to TRBD1. Trimming removed 5 bases from V and 0 bases from J; junction bases left unmatched: 11. The V gene's germline CDR1 is LNHDA and CDR2 SQIVND (reference sequence). The CDR3 is made up of 17 amino acids. CDR3 sequence: CASSPPSDRATNYGYTF. The part of the CDR3 DNA that was read is TGTGCCAGTAGTCCCCCCTCGGACAGGGCAACTAACTATGGC. The variable domain in full, completed from reference TRBV19 and TRBJ1-2, reads DGGITQSPKYLFRKEGQNVTLSCEQNLNHDAMYWYRQDPGQGLRLIYYSQIVNDFQKGDIAEGYSVSREKKESFPLTVTSAQKNPTAFYLCASSPPSDRATNYGYTFGSGTRLTVV.

Worth noting for this clone: Read coverage stops 3 residues before the CDR3 terminus; the germline J gene supplies the remainder. This chain links TRBV5-6 with TRBJ1-2; 7 bases are a match to TRBD1. The germline V gene encodes CDR1 SGHDT and CDR2 YYEEEE. The V and J ends lost 3 bases and 4 bases, in that order; junction bases with no gene match: 9. CDR3 length equals 15 residues. The CDR3 bases that were read are TGTGCCAGCAGCTACACTAACAGGGGCGGCTATGGC. It encodes CASSYTNRGGYG. The CDR3 as a whole reads CASSYTNRGGYGYTF.

Of note for this clone: The sequenced fragment ends 3 residues before the CDR3 boundary, so the rest is inferred from the germline J gene. V is TRBV19 and J is TRBJ2-7; perhaps TRBD1 as D (6 bases). Trimming took off 4 bases at V and 3 bases at J, with 13 bases between the two ends. CDR3 length: 14 amino acids. From germline, CDR1 is LNHDA and CDR2 SQIVND (reference sequence). The CDR3 bases that were read are TGTGCCAGTAGTAGTGGGGCAGGGGACTACGAG. Amino acids: CASSSGAGDYE. The CDR3, in full, reads CASSSGAGDYEQYF.

CDR3 in amino acids: CASSMGLNEKLFF. Incomplete CDR3 DNA: TGTGCCAGTAGTATGGGACTAAATGAAAAA. The chain joins TRBV19 to TRBJ1-4, with D maybe TRBD1 (5 bases). Sequencing ends 3 residues short of the CDR3 end; the germline J gene provides the rest. The germline gives CDR1 LNHDA, CDR2 SQIVND (reference sequence). Trimming pared 3 bases from V and 5 bases from J, leaving 7 bases between. CDR3 length equals 13 residues.

A word on this clone: Sequencing ends 3 residues short of the CDR3 end; the germline J gene provides the rest. The chain uses TRBV19 and TRBJ2-3; D is ambiguous. The V end was cut by 0 bases, the J end by 6 bases, with 13 bases between. The germline gives CDR1 LNHDA, CDR2 SQIVND (reference sequence). This CDR3 spans 15 amino acids. The CDR3 reads CASSIDRAPLDTQYF. Incomplete CDR3 DNA: TGTGCCAGTAGTATAGATAGGGCCCCCTTGGATACG.

About this clone itself: The DNA ends 3 residues before the CDR3 does, and the rest of the CDR3 is filled in from the germline J gene. This sequence joins TRBV11-3 and TRBJ2-1; TRBD2 agrees at 10 bases. After removal of 5 bases from V and 9 bases from J, the junction contained 10 bases not matched to a gene. The CDR3 loop spans 15 amino acids. Germline CDR1 SGHNT, CDR2 YENEEA. The CDR3 bases that were read are TGTGCCAGCAGCAGGCTAGCGGGGGAGGCCCCTGAG. Encoded protein: CASSRLAGEAPE. The whole CDR3 sequence reads CASSRLAGEAPEQFF. Based on the CDR3 plus reference TRBV11-3 and TRBJ2-1, the full variable domain is EAGVVQSPRYKIIEKKQPVAFWCNPISGHNTLYWYLQNLGQGPELLIRYENEEAVDDSQLPKDRFSAERLKGVDSTLKIQPAELGDSAVYLCASSRLAGEAPEQFFGPGTRLTVL.

On this clone: The read gets to within 3 residues of the CDR3 end, and the germline J gene fills in the rest. The V and J genes are TRBV29-1 and TRBJ2-7, with a tentative D call TRBD1 (6 bases). This CDR3 is 13 amino acids long. CDR1 is SQVTM and CDR2 is ANQGSEA in the germline V gene. Trimming removed 4 bases from V and 0 bases from J, with 10 bases in between. CDR3 protein: CSVGDTSSYEQYF. CDR3 bases read: TGCAGCGTTGGGGACACGAGCTCCTACGAG.

As to this clone: The CDR3 end lies 3 residues beyond the end of the read and is filled in from the germline J gene. The V call is TRBV19, the J call TRBJ2-3, with 9 positions matching TRBD2. Germline V gives CDR1 LNHDA, CDR2 SQIVND (reference sequence). V dropped 3 bases and J dropped 4; count of bases not matched to a gene: 5. The CDR3 loop spans 15 amino acids. The covered CDR3 bases are TGTGCCAGTAGTATGGGGATAGCGGGAGCAGATACG. This codes for CASSMGIAGADT. The complete CDR3 protein is CASSMGIAGADTQYF.

Details on this clone: The read ends 3 residues before the CDR3 terminus; that terminus is restored from the germline J gene. The rearrangement joins TRBV20-1 to TRBJ2-1, with 16 bases fitting TRBD2. The CDR3 loop spans 19 amino acids. Germline V gives CDR1 DFQATT, CDR2 SNEGSKA (reference sequence). The V segment lost 1 base and the J segment 1 base; nucleotides outside the gene matches: 7. This chain's CDR3 is CSARGFGTSGGVSYNEQFF. The sequenced CDR3 bases are TGCAGTGCTAGAGGGTTCGGGACTAGCGGGGGGGTATCCTACAATGAG.

Concerning this clone: The read comes to an end 3 residues before the CDR3 does, leaving the germline J gene to fill in the end. This chain uses TRBV6-1 with TRBJ1-1, with D possibly being TRBD1 (6 bases). From germline, CDR1 is MNHNS and CDR2 SASEGT. The CDR3 has 14 residues. Trimming stripped 4 bases from V and 3 bases from J, with 12 bases between. CDR3 DNA (partial): TGTGCCAGCAGTGGGACAGATGGGTACACTGAA. Protein product: CASSGTDGYTE. The whole CDR3 region reads CASSGTDGYTEAFF.

On this clone: The read ends 3 residues shy of where the CDR3 ends; the end is completed using the germline J gene. This chain links TRBV2 with TRBJ1-2, with D possibly being TRBD1 (5 bases). The CDR3 is made up of 14 amino acids. Per the germline V gene, CDR1 is SNHLY and CDR2 is FYNNEI. The part of the CDR3 DNA that was read is TGTGCCAGCAGTGAAGCTGGGGCCGGTGGGGCC. It specifies CASSEAGAGGA. In full, the CDR3 reads CASSEAGAGGAYTF.

CDR3 protein: CASSFGYGAQEETQYF. The CDR3 bases that were read are TGTGCCAGCAGTTTTGGGTATGGGGCCCAGGAAGAGACC. The genes are TRBV28 and TRBJ2-5; TRBD1 is a possible D gene (5 bases). The sequenced fragment ends 3 residues before the CDR3 boundary, so the rest is inferred from the germline J gene. Germline V lookup: CDR1 MDHEN, CDR2 SYDVKM. CDR3 length: 16 residues. Trimming removed 3 bases at V and 3 bases at J, with 17 bases between. Full variable domain (missing parts from reference TRBV28 and TRBJ2-5): DVKVTQSSRYLVKRTGEKVFLECVQDMDHENMFWYRQDPGLGLRLIYFSYDVKMKEKGDIPEGYSVSREKKERFSLILESASTNQTSMYLCASSFGYGAQEETQYFGPGTRLLVL.

Concerning this clone: Read sequence stops 3 residues before the CDR3 end, and the germline J gene provides the missing end. The chain joins TRBV29-1 to TRBJ2-7, with D possibly being TRBD1 (5 bases). V dropped 1 base and J dropped 4 bases, with 11 bases sitting between them. Germline V gene lookup returns CDR1 SQVTM and CDR2 ANQGSEA. The CDR3 is made up of 13 amino acids. The CDR3 loop is CSVEGEGEYEQYF. Incomplete CDR3 DNA: TGCAGCGTTGAAGGGGAAGGGGAATACGAG.

As to this clone: The CDR3 end is not reached by the read, which stops 3 residues before it; the germline J gene fills it in. The chain links TRBV7-9 to TRBJ2-2; tentative D call: TRBD1 (6 bases). This CDR3 has 14 residues. The germline V gene encodes CDR1 SEHNR and CDR2 FQNEAQ (reference sequence). Trimming pared 1 base from V and 6 bases from J, leaving 9 bases between. CDR3 DNA (partial): TGTGCCAGCAGCTTAGGGGGGCCTCCCGGGGAG. Its translation: CASSLGGPPGE. The CDR3 in its entirety is CASSLGGPPGELFF.

Points on this clone: The read terminates 3 residues ahead of where the CDR3 ends, so the germline J gene completes it. The chain is built from TRBV25-1 and TRBJ2-1, with D perhaps TRBD2 (6 bases). This CDR3 region has 14 residues. V was trimmed by 5 bases and J by 9 bases, leaving 17 bases between them. Per the germline V gene, CDR1 is MGHDK and CDR2 is SYGVNS. The sequenced CDR3 bases are TGTGCCAGCAGTCCCCGGGGAGCGGGCGGTGAG. Translated: CASSPRGAGGE. In full, the CDR3 reads CASSPRGAGGEQFF.

In regard to this clone: The read finishes 3 residues shy of the CDR3 end, and the germline J gene is used to complete it. The chain couples TRBV20-1 to TRBJ2-7, with a weak D call TRBD2 (7 bases). CDR1 is DFQATT and CDR2 is SNEGSKA in the germline V gene (reference sequence). The length of the CDR3 is 16 residues. The V end was cut by 2 bases, the J end by 3 bases, with 20 bases between. CDR3 DNA (partial): TGCAGTGCTAGACCCCCTGGTGGGGGGGCCGTCTACGAG. Its translation: CSARPPGGGAVYE. The CDR3, in full, reads CSARPPGGGAVYEQYF.

In regard to this clone: The CDR3 is cut off 3 residues early in the read; its end comes from the germline J gene. J is TRBJ1-4 and V is TRBV23-1, with unresolved D. TRBV23-1 is assigned to the ORF class and has an uncertain function. CDR3 length equals 14 residues. The DNA read from the CDR3 is TGCGCCAGCAGAGAGAGTGGCAGGCTTACACCA. Its translation is CASRESGRLTP. The entire CDR3 sequence reads CASRESGRLTPLFF.

About this clone: With the read ending 3 residues before the CDR3 end, the germline J gene is used to fill in that end. The chain carries TRBV5-6 and TRBJ2-3; a weak D match, TRBD2 (5 bases). The CDR3 length is 15 residues. Trimming took off 4 bases at V and 5 bases at J, with 17 bases between the two ends. Germline loops: CDR1 SGHDT, CDR2 YYEEEE. CDR3 protein: CASSPKVGAGDTQYF. Partial CDR3 DNA: TGTGCCAGCAGCCCGAAGGTGGGCGCGGGAGATACG.